This T cell receptor beta chain was profiled in a study of T-cell reconstitution after alpha-beta-depleted transplantation in children. As it was prepared, the TCRbeta library received unique molecular identifiers. Using its own MiXCR run on the PCR reads, TCRdb lists one record per CDR3 protein. The table shows about 540,000 distinct CDR3 sequences, with approximately 20% occurring only once. Unmatched junction bases numbered 9, after V lost 4 bases and J lost 6 bases. The CDR3 is 15 amino acids. The material was PBMCs from the stem cell graft donor, obtained from the stem cell graft. The sequence derives from a human donor who donated a stem cell graft to a child with acute lymphoblastic leukemia. The chain combines TRBV12-3 or TRBV12-4 with TRBJ2-3, with 8 bases fitting TRBD2. CDR3 in DNA: TGTGCCAGCAGTTCCACCCCCGGGACTAGTGATACGCAGTATTTT. Translation gives CASSSTPGTSDTQYF.